This passage covers 13 T cell receptor beta chains from one sample sequenced in a study of T cells after yellow fever vaccination. TCRdb redid the calling of the 5' RACE reads with MiXCR, one entry per CDR3 protein. This table holds 150,000 to 200,000 distinct CDR3 sequences, about 6% found once. The starting material was CD4+ T cells sorted from PBMCs, obtained on the day of the first yellow fever vaccination. The receptor set was obtained from a young man who received the YFV17D yellow fever vaccine.

This clonotype was found many times. The genes are TRBV28 and TRBJ1-3, with D maybe TRBD1 (6 bases). This CDR3 spans 15 amino acids. Germline V gives CDR1 MDHEN, CDR2 SYDVKM. V was pared by 7 bases and J by 0 bases, with 13 bases between. The CDR3 DNA reads TGTGCCAGCAAGGACTGGGGGGCCTCTGGAAACACCATATATTTT. The encoded protein is CASKDWGASGNTIYF.

The J gene is TRBJ2-3, the V gene TRBV30; no reliable D call. Germline CDR1 reads GTSNPN; CDR2 reads SVGIG (reference sequence). This CDR3 is built from 15 residues. The V end was cut by 0 bases, the J end by 1 base, with 11 bases between. The CDR3 DNA sequence: TGTGCCTGGAGTGTTTTGGCCCCGGGCACAGATACGCAGTATTTT. It translates to CAWSVLAPGTDTQYF. The full variable domain, its missing parts supplied by reference TRBV30 and TRBJ2-3, is SQTIHQWPATLVQPVGSPLSLECTVEGTSNPNLYWYRQAAGRGLQLLFYSVGIGQISSEVPQNLSASRPQDRQFILSSKKLLLSDSGFYLCAWSVLAPGTDTQYFGPGTRLTVL.

This clonotype was recorded many times. This sequence joins TRBV6-5 and TRBJ1-4; D gene ambiguous. Trimming took off 0 bases at V and 7 bases at J, with 15 bases between the two ends. Germline V gene lookup returns CDR1 MNHEY and CDR2 SVGAGI. This CDR3 is built from 16 residues. The CDR3 DNA reads TGTGCCAGCAGTTACTCAGTCCCGGGGAGTAGTGAAAAACTGTTTTTT. Its translation is CASSYSVPGSSEKLFF.

Many counts were recorded for this clonotype. The V gene is TRBV5-6, the J gene TRBJ2-3, with D perhaps being TRBD1 or TRBD2 (5 bases each). The germline CDR1 and CDR2 sequences are SGHDT and YYEEEE. CDR3 length: 15 amino acids. V lost 2 bases and J lost 4, with 14 bases in between. CDR3 bases: TGTGCCAGCAGCTTCGACGCCGGGGCGTCAGATACGCAGTATTTT. Its translation: CASSFDAGASDTQYF.

This clonotype was picked up many times. The chain links TRBV5-1 to TRBJ2-1, with 10 positions matching TRBD1. V was pared by 2 bases and J by 9 bases, with 5 bases of the junction left unmatched. CDR1 and CDR2 (germline): SGHRS, YFSETQ. The CDR3 spans 14 residues. CDR3 in DNA: TGCGCCAGCAGCTTAGGACAGGGGGAAGGTGAGCAGTTCTTC. Translated: CASSLGQGEGEQFF.

Regarding this clonotype: The junction differs from germline at one of its ends, possibly a read error. The CDR3 bases are TGTGTCAGCAGCCAAGGTGTGGGGTCGGGCAATCAGCCCCAGCATTTT. It codes for CVSSQGVGSGNQPQHF. The chain has TRBV3-1 and TRBJ1-5, with D hard to call. Germline V lookup: CDR1 LGHDT, CDR2 YNNKEL (reference sequence). The CDR3 totals 16 residues.

This clonotype has at least ten counts. V usage is TRBV27 and J usage is TRBJ1-1; no clear D gene. This CDR3 comprises 13 residues. V lost 3 bases and J 4 bases, leaving 9 bases between the germline ends. Per germline, CDR1 MNHEY and CDR2 SMNVEV (reference sequence). CDR3 protein: CASSFKETTEAFF. The CDR3 nucleotides are TGTGCCAGCAGTTTTAAAGAGACCACTGAAGCTTTCTTT.

The V and J genes are TRBV23-1 and TRBJ2-5, with 9 bases matching TRBD1. TRBV23-1 falls under the ORF class, with uncertain function. This CDR3 spans 16 amino acids. The V segment lost 0 bases and the J segment 3 bases; nucleotides outside the gene matches: 5. The CDR3 nucleotides read TGCGCCAGCAGTCAATCGTGGGGACAGGGAAAAGAGACCCAGTACTTC. It yields the protein CASSQSWGQGKETQYF.

The rearrangement uses TRBV12-3 or TRBV12-4 and TRBJ2-1; D could derive from TRBD1 or TRBD2 (6 bases each). Trimming removed 5 bases from V and 10 bases from J, with 9 bases in between. This CDR3 contains 11 residues. CDR3 loop: CASSRGHEQFF. The CDR3 DNA reads TGTGCCAGCAGTCGGGGGCACGAGCAGTTCTTC.

This chain uses TRBV7-9 with TRBJ1-5, with D unresolved. The CDR3 contains 15 residues. Trimming took off 5 bases at V and 5 bases at J, with 16 bases between the two ends. CDR1 is SEHNR and CDR2 is FQNEAQ in the germline V gene (reference sequence). CDR3 sequence: CASSADGLADQPQHF. The CDR3, as DNA: TGTGCCAGCAGCGCCGACGGTCTAGCGGATCAGCCCCAGCATTTT. The variable domain in full, with the rest retrieved from reference TRBV7-9 and TRBJ1-5, is DTGVSQNPRHKITKRGQNVTFRCDPISEHNRLYWYRQTLGQGPEFLTYFQNEAQLEKSRLLSDRFSAERPKGSFSTLEIQRTEQGDSAMYLCASSADGLADQPQHFGDGTRLSIL.

This clonotype was counted ten times or more. CDR3 coding DNA: TGTGCCAGCAGCATAGCGGGACCTGTAAACACTGAAGCTTTCTTT. Encoded protein: CASSIAGPVNTEAFF. J is TRBJ1-1 and V is TRBV7-3, with a possible D match to TRBD1 (5 bases). The CDR3 totals 15 residues. V was shortened by 5 bases and J by 2 bases, with 15 bases between the two germline ends. The germline CDR1 and CDR2 sequences are SGHTA and FQGTGA.

This clonotype has just a few counts. The CDR3 bases are TGTGCCAGCAGCGCACAGGGTCCCCCCTACGAGCAGTACTTC. This gives the protein CASSAQGPPYEQYF. V gene TRBV7-2 combines with J gene TRBJ2-7, with D tentatively TRBD1 (6 bases). The germline CDR1 and CDR2 sequences are SGHTA and FQGNSA. Trimming cost V 5 bases and J 2 bases, with 13 bases left between them. The CDR3 covers 14 residues.

The chain has TRBV7-2 and TRBJ2-5; 8 positions agree with TRBD2. The CDR3 loop spans 16 amino acids. Looked up from germline, CDR1 is SGHTA and CDR2 is FQGNSA. J gave up 2 bases and V 4 bases, and 9 bases lay outside the gene matches. The CDR3 region has the DNA TGTGCCAGCAGCTCCTCGCTTGCGGGGGGTCAAGAGACCCAGTACTTC. Translation: CASSSSLAGGQETQYF. Supplemented by reference TRBV7-2 and TRBJ2-5, the full variable domain reads GAGVSQSPSNKVTEKGKDVELRCDPISGHTALYWYRQSLGQGLEFLIYFQGNSAPDKSGLPSDRFSAERTGGSVSTLTIQRTQQEDSAVYLCASSSSLAGGQETQYFGPGTRLLVL.